This entry lists 21 T cell receptor beta chains sequenced from one sample in a study of regulatory T cells in long-lasting Graves disease. The time point was: persistent/refractory GD, antithyroid drugs over 5 years with positive TRAb. Construction of the TCR library relied on RNA isolated from PBMCs. Arm-PCR with iRepertoire HTBI primers amplified the CDR3 regions for these TCR beta libraries. TCRdb re-called the multiplex PCR reads through MiXCR, storing one row per CDR3 protein. The sample includes a few hundred thousand distinct CDR3 sequences, roughly 23% of them seen just once. The source material was peripheral blood mononuclear cells (PBMCs), sampled when the disease was refractory, from a patient treated with antithyroid drugs. The receptors were gathered from a female donor with Graves disease.

The chain employs TRBV5-6 and TRBJ1-5; TRBD1 matches 7 bases. The CDR3 has 15 residues. Per the germline V gene, CDR1 is SGHDT and CDR2 is YYEEEE. With 4 bases clipped from V and 3 bases from J, the junction kept 7 bases outside the gene matches. In nucleotides, the CDR3 is TGTGCCAGCAGCCACGGGACAGCCAACAATCAGCCCCAGCATTTT. Its protein product is CASSHGTANNQPQHF.

This clonotype turned up a few times. The chain is built from TRBV7-3 and TRBJ2-7; no reliable D call. Germline CDR1 reads SGHTA; CDR2 reads FQGTGA. Trimming shortened V by 5 bases and J by 3 bases, and 17 bases separated the two germline ends. The CDR3 has 15 residues. CDR3 in amino acids: CASSPDRSPYYEQYF. The CDR3 DNA reads as TGTGCCAGCAGCCCCGACCGGAGCCCGTACTACGAGCAGTACTTC.

This clonotype appeared many times. The rearrangement joins TRBV12-3 or TRBV12-4 to TRBJ1-5; the D gene is possibly TRBD1 (5 bases). Trimming stripped 3 bases from V and 0 bases from J, with 6 bases between. The CDR3 length is 14 residues. CDR3 residues: CASSFDSSNQPQHF. The CDR3 coding sequence is TGTGCCAGCAGTTTCGACAGTAGCAATCAGCCCCAGCATTTT.

V is TRBV29-1 and J is TRBJ2-7, with D tentatively TRBD2 (5 bases). This CDR3 region has 14 residues. Germline CDR1 is SQVTM and CDR2 is ANQGSEA. The V end was cut by 6 bases, the J end by 3 bases, with 18 bases between. In DNA, the CDR3 is TGCAGCGTCGCGACTAAAGCGGAGATCTACGAGCAGTACTTC. It translates to CSVATKAEIYEQYF.

This clonotype showed up just a few times. The gene calls are TRBV5-1 and TRBJ2-2; D gene uncertain. This CDR3 comprises 14 residues. V shed 0 bases and J shed 2 bases, with 5 bases lying between them. The germline CDR1 and CDR2 sequences are SGHRS and YFSETQ. CDR3 bases: TGCGCCAGCAGCTTGGAAAGAAACACCGGGGAGCTGTTTTTT. It codes for CASSLERNTGELFF. The entire variable domain, with the rest obtained from reference TRBV5-1 and TRBJ2-2, is as follows: KAGVTQTPRYLIKTRGQQVTLSCSPISGHRSVSWYQQTPGQGLQFLFEYFSETQRNKGNFPGRFSGRQFSNSRSEMNVSTLELGDSALYLCASSLERNTGELFFGEGSRLTVL.

This clonotype was observed a handful of times. The CDR3 nucleotides are TGCAGTGCCGGGGGACAGGGGGAATCACCCCTCCACTTT. This encodes CSAGGQGESPLHF. V and J are TRBV20-1 and TRBJ1-6; 11 bases fit TRBD1. Trimming took 6 bases from V and 10 from J; bases not matched to a gene: 5. The CDR3 runs to 13 residues. Per germline, CDR1 DFQATT and CDR2 SNEGSKA (reference sequence).

This CDR3 reads CSVAGGSETQYF. The DNA for the CDR3 is TGCAGCGTGGCGGGTGGGAGTGAGACCCAGTACTTC. The chain links TRBV29-1 to TRBJ2-5, with D perhaps matching TRBD2 (5 bases). The CDR3 runs to 12 residues. CDR1 SQVTM and CDR2 ANQGSEA come from the germline V gene. Trimming left V 6 bases short and J 5 bases short, with 13 bases between.

For this clonotype: Relative to the germline gene, one junction end is altered; a read error may explain this. V gene TRBV18 combines with J gene TRBJ2-7; D perhaps matches TRBD1 (5 bases). The CDR3 extends over 16 amino acids. Germline CDR1 and CDR2: KGHSH and LQKENI. The DNA for the CDR3 is TGTGCCAGCTCACCCGGTGGGAAAGGGGTCCCCTACGAGCAGTGCTTC. Its translation: CASSPGGKGVPYEQCF.

Points on this clonotype: Since a much larger clone is just one base distant, this may be a read error. The chain links TRBV28 to TRBJ1-5; D remains unclear. The CDR3 spans 13 residues. The germline gives CDR1 MDHEN, CDR2 SYDVKM. With 5 bases removed from V and 15 bases from J, the gap between germline ends came to 20 bases. CDR3 DNA sequence: TGTGCCAGCAGTCACAACCGGGCCGTCGTGTCGCATTTT. It encodes CASSHNRAVVSHF.

This clonotype was picked up a small number of times. The CDR3 sequence is CASKTPDRSRVGEQYF. CDR3 nucleotides: TGTGCCAGCAAAACCCCGGACCGGAGCCGCGTTGGAGAGCAGTACTTC. The chain combines TRBV6-1 with TRBJ2-7; no clear D. The germline V gene encodes CDR1 MNHNS and CDR2 SASEGT. V lost 7 bases, J lost 7 bases, and 26 bases lay in between. This CDR3 has 16 amino acids.

The chain uses TRBV5-1 and TRBJ1-1; D unresolved. This CDR3 has 12 amino acids. CDR1 is SGHRS and CDR2 is YFSETQ in the germline V gene. V lost 3 bases and J 1 base, leaving 4 bases between the germline ends. CDR3 amino acids: CASSYQNTEAFF. The CDR3 coding sequence is TGCGCCAGCAGCTATCAGAACACTGAAGCTTTCTTT.

This clonotype was observed a few times. This chain uses TRBV5-1 with TRBJ1-4; no reliable D call. Germline loops: CDR1 SGHRS, CDR2 YFSETQ. Deletions cut 4 bases from V and 4 bases from J, with 11 bases between. This CDR3 spans 14 amino acids. Here the CDR3 reads CASSPLSDNEKLFF. CDR3 nucleotide sequence: TGCGCCAGCAGCCCCCTGTCGGATAATGAAAAACTGTTTTTT.

This clonotype has a count of ten or more. The chain is built from TRBV27 and TRBJ1-2; 7 bases line up with TRBD1. The ends lost 5 bases at V and 4 bases at J; junction bases unmatched: 4. Germline V gives CDR1 MNHEY, CDR2 SMNVEV (reference sequence). CDR3 size: 13 residues. The CDR3 DNA is TGTGCCAGCAGTCGACAGGGTCTCTATGGCTACACCTTC. Its protein product is CASSRQGLYGYTF.

Details on this clonotype: A much bigger clone sits one base away, suggesting this may be a read error. It is likely a read error, because the conserved phenylalanine at the end of the CDR3 is missing. The V gene is TRBV28, the J gene TRBJ2-7; TRBD2 matches at 8 bases. Germline loops: CDR1 MDHEN, CDR2 SYDVKM. This CDR3 has 14 residues. The trim removed 7 bases at V and 5 bases at J, leaving 10 bases unmatched. The CDR3 region is CASTFSGNTHEQYL. In DNA form, the CDR3 reads TGTGCCAGCACCTTTAGCGGGAACACCCACGAGCAGTACCTC.

A few counts support this clonotype. The chain links TRBV20-1 to TRBJ2-7; 7 bases agree with TRBD1. Germline lookup yields CDR1 DFQATT and CDR2 SNEGSKA (reference sequence). V was pared by 5 bases and J by 3 bases, with 13 bases of the junction left unmatched. The CDR3 contains 15 residues. CDR3: CSAGRQGSPNYEQYF. DNA of the CDR3: TGCAGTGCTGGAAGACAGGGATCCCCCAACTACGAGCAGTACTTC.

This clonotype was counted ten times or more. V usage is TRBV20-1 and J usage is TRBJ2-5; no reliable D call. The germline V gene encodes CDR1 DFQATT and CDR2 SNEGSKA (reference sequence). This CDR3 is 12 amino acids long. V was shortened by 3 bases and J by 0 bases, with 5 bases between the two germline ends. CDR3 in amino acids: CSASIHQETQYF. The CDR3 nucleotides are TGCAGTGCTAGCATCCACCAAGAGACCCAGTACTTC.

This clonotype appeared a few times. The chain is built from TRBV29-1 and TRBJ2-5; 8 bases are shared with TRBD2. Germline CDR1 reads SQVTM; CDR2 reads ANQGSEA. There are 15 residues in the CDR3. J lost 1 base, V lost 7 bases, and 11 bases had no gene match. The chain's CDR3 is CSAPGGSGTQETQYF. Here the CDR3 DNA reads TGCAGCGCCCCCGGGGGTAGCGGGACCCAAGAGACCCAGTACTTC.

This clonotype was counted a single time. The chain links TRBV7-2 to TRBJ2-1; tentative D call: TRBD2 (5 bases). The V end was cut by 4 bases, the J end by 1 base, with 11 bases between. Germline lookup yields CDR1 SGHTA and CDR2 FQGNSA. The CDR3 covers 15 residues. CDR3 protein: CASSYRSGSYNEQFF. DNA for the CDR3: TGTGCCAGCAGCTATAGGAGCGGTTCCTACAATGAGCAGTTCTTC.

The chain recombines TRBV7-9 with TRBJ1-2; D remains ambiguous. This CDR3 has 14 amino acids. Germline-derived CDR1 and CDR2 are SEHNR and FQNEAQ (reference sequence). Trimming left V 2 bases short and J 5 bases short, with 12 bases between. The CDR3 reads CASSLSPRTYGYTF. CDR3 coding DNA: TGTGCCAGCAGCTTATCCCCCCGGACGTATGGCTACACCTTC. Filled out from reference TRBV7-9 and TRBJ1-2, the complete variable domain reads DTGVSQNPRHKITKRGQNVTFRCDPISEHNRLYWYRQTLGQGPEFLTYFQNEAQLEKSRLLSDRFSAERPKGSFSTLEIQRTEQGDSAMYLCASSLSPRTYGYTFGSGTRLTVV.

This clonotype was detected many times. The CDR3 DNA follows: TGCAGCGTCGGATCTCCTCCCTACGAGCAGTACTTC. This encodes CSVGSPPYEQYF. V gene TRBV29-1 combines with J gene TRBJ2-7; D uncertain. Germline values: CDR1 SQVTM, CDR2 ANQGSEA. CDR3 length: 12 amino acids. Trimming pared 6 bases from V and 2 bases from J, leaving 11 bases between.

This clonotype occurred a few times. CDR3 loop: CASSPVAGPREETQYF. In DNA form, the CDR3 reads TGTGCCAGCAGCCCAGTAGCGGGACCACGAGAAGAGACCCAGTACTTC. The chain couples TRBV7-6 to TRBJ2-5; the match to TRBD2 covers 8 bases. This CDR3 has 16 residues. CDR1 SGHVS and CDR2 FNYEAQ come from the germline V gene. V was clipped by 5 bases and J by 3 bases; unmatched bases: 11.